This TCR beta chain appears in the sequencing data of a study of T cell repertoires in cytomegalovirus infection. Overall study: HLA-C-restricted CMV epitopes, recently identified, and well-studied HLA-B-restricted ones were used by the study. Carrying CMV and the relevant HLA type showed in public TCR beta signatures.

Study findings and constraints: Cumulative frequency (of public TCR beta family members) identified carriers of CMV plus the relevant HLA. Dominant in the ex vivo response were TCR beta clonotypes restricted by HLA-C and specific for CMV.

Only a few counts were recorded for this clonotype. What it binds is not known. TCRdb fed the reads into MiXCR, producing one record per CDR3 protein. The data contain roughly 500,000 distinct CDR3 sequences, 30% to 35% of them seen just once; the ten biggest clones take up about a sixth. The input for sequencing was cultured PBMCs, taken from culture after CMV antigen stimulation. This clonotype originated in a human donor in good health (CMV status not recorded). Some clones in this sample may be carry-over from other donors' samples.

This CDR3 reads CASSAGSGYETQYF. DNA for the CDR3: TGCGCCAGCAGCGCGGGTAGCGGGTACGAGACCCAGTACTTC. V gene TRBV5-1 combines with J gene TRBJ2-5; 7 bases are shared with TRBD2. J lost 5 bases, V lost 4 bases, and 8 bases had no gene match. Germline values: CDR1 SGHRS, CDR2 YFSETQ. The CDR3 loop spans 14 amino acids.